The TCR beta chain under discussion was sequenced for a study of shared clonotypes between healthy human individuals (TCRdb year 2020). About the full investigation: The cohort included three men and a couple of women between 18 and 49 years of age. Per donor, three plates each were used for CD4 naive and CD4 memory, two for CD8 naive, and one for CD8 memory. Between about 0.8 and 9 billion PBMCs per donor were obtained by leukapheresis. To increase sequencing depth and limit assay-specific biases, different laboratories used diverse techniques to prepare libraries and sequence TCR repertoires. To estimate repertoire size and how much clonotypes are shared between individuals, the study performed deep sequencing of blood TCR repertoires from 4 to 6 healthy adults.

CDR1 and CDR2, per the germline V gene, are KGHSH and LQKENI. The CDR3 measures 15 amino acids from cysteine to phenylalanine. The retained sequence is limited to the CDR3, 45 bases, with the frame set at the first base. For this chain, trimming is 3 bases at the V end and 4 bases at the J end, and the number of junction bases without a gene match is 7. The donors were healthy, HIV-negative adults who had no recently reported acute infections or vaccinations. Only Caucasian adults living in Nashville, Tennessee, USA were represented among the donors. CD4+ T cells were enriched through magnetic negative selection, after which naive cells were positively selected on CD45RA and the remaining negative fraction served as the memory subset. After blood collection by leukapheresis, PBMCs were isolated using Ficoll-Histopaque density gradient centrifugation and then cryopreserved in the vapor phase of liquid nitrogen. Analytical flow cytometry was used to check the purity and quantity of every magnetically sorted T cell population. Genomic DNA was isolated from each sorted fraction and quantified by UV absorbance on a Nanodrop 2000c.

Results and caveats for the whole study, not just this receptor: The genetic and exposure-history diversity represented was limited by the small number of donors. Sharing across a few donors was observed for approximately 5% of naive CD4, less than 4% of naive CD8, 2% to 2.5% of memory CD4, and roughly 0.4% of memory CD8 clonotypes. Compared with non-shared clonotypes, clonotypes shared by all four sorted-subset donors had higher generation probabilities. Even with the large sequencing depth, rarefaction of the sorted-subset datasets indicated that sequencing was incomplete. Pairwise subsampling led to the expectation that sequencing depth would affect the degree of clonotype sharing among donors. Naive subsets generally had larger estimated clonotype richness than memory subsets. Only blood was sampled, and tissue TCR repertoires likely differ from those in blood.

Using the deep immunoSEQ assay, multiplex PCR amplified TCR CDR3 regions from genomic DNA. For each cell subset, the extracted genomic DNA was distributed evenly across all wells of several immunoSEQ 96-well plates, and each plate served as one replicate. Each replicate PCR for sorted subsets received about 180 ng genomic DNA, equal to roughly 29,000 T cell genomes. The purified libraries were quantified using a Qubit 3.0 fluorometer, sized with a Bioanalyzer 2100, and then quantified again using the KAPA Library Quantification kit. A separate single-read 150-cycle Illumina NextSeq 550 flow cell was used to sequence each immunoSEQ 96-well plate. The study's processing was this. Because the immunoSEQ output held only junctional sequences and lacked quality scores, the filtering could not match the filtering applied to full-length reads. To assign V/J genes and CDR3, sequences were annotated using PyIR, a Python wrapper for IgBLAST v1.9, with IMGT germline references. Reads were filtered out if the reads had weak V/J assignments (E-value above 1e-6), no CDR3, stop codons, out-of-frame junctions, or ambiguous translated residues. V3J clonotypes were defined as sequences sharing an identical inferred V gene, J gene, and CDR3 amino acid sequence. Percentage overlap between repertoires was computed as shared unique clonotypes divided by the size of the smaller repertoire. Three approaches were used to assess repertoire richness: RTK rarefaction, the Chao1 estimator, and Recon v2.1 estimates of unobserved clonotypes. Generation probabilities for all TCRbeta clonotypes obtained by the gDNA method from a handful of donors were computed using OLGA. In TCRdb, the immuneACCESS table is reduced to in-frame sequences with V and J assigned. These tables do not hold every clone; where another copy was compared, an unresolved V gene accounts for under half, and the others remain unexplained. That table furnishes V, J and clone size, whereas the DNA furnished D and trimming. For this sample the table gives a few million clones, of which roughly nine tenths were detected only once. Over 0.12% of the sample belongs to the ten largest clones.

Details on this clone: Its antigen is currently not known. No quality values exist for individual bases; no much larger clone is one base distant.

Input material: naive CD4+ T cells sorted from blood. The sample's cell subset or site label is to be understood as: CD45RA+ positively selected. The V and J segments used are TRBV18 and TRBJ2-5; a stretch of 8 junction bases matches TRBD2. The TCR was taken from a young man in good health. The DNA sequence is as follows: TGTGCCAGCTCACCGTCAGCGGGGGTGATAGAGACCCAGTACTTC. Its translation reads: CASSPSAGVIETQYF.